This is a list of T cell receptor beta chains from one sample in a study of T cell responses to AZD1222 COVID-19 vaccine. TCRdb's table, derived via immunoSEQ multiplex PCR, lists solely in-frame clones and lacks some. The data contain around 160,000 clones, roughly nine tenths of them singletons. The input for sequencing was peripheral blood, taken on day 0 of AZD1222 vaccination. These receptors came from an adult in good health. Each CDR3 is given with its conserved first and last residue. D genes are given only for firm matches. A clone size is listed for some rows: how often the clone was seen (once, few, many), or a class if it is expanded.

D gene	V gene	clone size	J gene	CDR3 protein	CDR3 DNA
TRBD1	TRBV4-2	few	TRBJ1-5	CASSQEVRGPEGPDQPQHF	TGTGCCAGCAGCCAAGAGGTAAGGGGGCCAGAGGGGCCAGATCAGCCCCAGCATTTT
-	TRBV19	-	TRBJ1-5	CASSTTGGSSNQPQHF	TGTGCCAGTAGTACAACGGGGGGCTCGAGCAATCAGCCCCAGCATTTT
-	TRBV4-3	few	TRBJ1-1	CASSQDGSARGTEAFF	TGCGCCAGCAGCCAAGATGGGTCCGCGAGGGGAACTGAAGCTTTCTTT
-	TRBV6-1	-	TRBJ1-1	CASSEEEGLGTEAFF	TGTGCCAGCAGTGAAGAGGAGGGATTGGGTACTGAAGCTTTCTTT
-	TRBV5-4	-	TRBJ1-1	CASSFPGRDRDTEAFF	TGTGCCAGCAGCTTTCCGGGACGGGACCGGGACACTGAAGCTTTCTTT
TRBD1	TRBV19	-	TRBJ2-7	CASSLGQGPFEQYF	TGTGCCAGTAGTTTAGGACAGGGCCCGTTCGAGCAGTACTTC
-	TRBV11-2	-	TRBJ2-1	CASSPHGGAAHEQFF	TGTGCCAGCAGCCCCCACGGAGGGGCAGCCCATGAGCAGTTCTTC
TRBD1	TRBV5-1	-	TRBJ2-2	CASSLTGTGDTGELFF	TGCGCCAGCAGCTTAACCGGGACAGGGGACACCGGGGAGCTGTTTTTT
-	TRBV21-1	-	TRBJ1-1	CASSNGASQMNTEAFF	TGTGCCAGCAGCAATGGTGCCAGTCAGATGAACACTGAAGCTTTCTTT
-	TRBV4-3	-	TRBJ1-1	CASSQAANTEAFF	TGCGCCAGCAGCCAAGCCGCGAACACTGAAGCTTTCTTT
-	TRBV6-5	once	TRBJ2-7	CASSYRGPYEQYF	TGTGCCAGCAGTTACCGGGGTCCCTACGAGCAGTACTTC
-	TRBV27	-	TRBJ1-2	CASSLSSAPGVGYGYTF	TGTGCCAGCAGTTTATCGAGTGCTCCAGGGGTGGGCTATGGCTACACCTTC
TRBD2	TRBV7-9	-	TRBJ2-7	CASSLIWREGHDEQYF	TGTGCCAGCAGCTTAATATGGCGGGAGGGCCACGACGAGCAGTACTTC
TRBD1	TRBV12-5	-	TRBJ1-1	CASGLVVGTGGIYAFF	TGTGCTAGTGGTTTGGTTGTTGGGACAGGGGGCATCTACGCTTTCTTT
TRBD2	TRBV7-2	-	TRBJ2-1	CASSLGLADGYNEQFF	TGTGCCAGCAGCTTAGGACTAGCGGACGGGTACAATGAGCAGTTCTTC
TRBD1	TRBV11-3	-	TRBJ2-1	CASSLRQGYNEQFF	TGTGCCAGCAGCTTGCGACAGGGGTACAATGAGCAGTTCTTC
-	TRBV6-2/TRBV6-3	-	TRBJ1-6	CASSYVGSYNSPLHF	TGTGCCAGCAGTTACGTCGGTTCCTATAATTCACCCCTCCACTTT
TRBD1	TRBV7-9	-	TRBJ1-1	CASSDPGQGDTEAFF	TGTGCCAGCAGCGACCCGGGACAGGGTGACACTGAAGCTTTCTTT
-	TRBV10-3	-	TRBJ1-4	CAIRQGSGKLFF	TGTGCCATCAGACAGGGTAGTGGAAAACTGTTTTTT
-	TRBV29-1	-	TRBJ2-1	CSVYSGLINEQFF	TGCAGCGTTTACTCGGGACTTATCAATGAGCAGTTCTTC
-	TRBV21-1	-	TRBJ2-2	CASSNSGLASTGELFF	TGTGCCAGCAGCAACTCAGGGCTAGCCAGCACCGGGGAGCTGTTTTTT
-	TRBV7-7	-	TRBJ2-5	CASSLGGSGQANTQYF	TGTGCTAGCAGCCTAGGGGGTTCCGGGCAGGCAAATACCCAGTACTTC
-	TRBV2	-	TRBJ2-7	CASSDQGGRDLEQYF	TGTGCCAGCAGTGACCAGGGGGGCAGAGATCTCGAGCAGTACTTC
TRBD2	TRBV9	-	TRBJ2-7	CASSPGTHGLAGEQYF	TGTGCCAGCAGCCCAGGGACACACGGACTAGCGGGCGAGCAGTACTTC
-	TRBV27	-	TRBJ1-1	CASSLTGLGTEAFF	TGTGCCAGCAGTTTAACCGGCTTGGGGACTGAAGCTTTCTTT
-	TRBV5-4	-	TRBJ1-4	CASSLGLQEKLFF	TGTGCCAGCAGCTTGGGACTTCAGGAAAAACTGTTTTTT
TRBD1	TRBV24-1	-	TRBJ2-3	CATSDRTGGQTDTQYF	TGTGCCACCAGTGACCGGACAGGGGGCCAAACAGATACGCAGTATTTT
TRBD1	TRBV19	once	TRBJ1-1	CASSTRDRPTEAFF	TGTGCCAGTAGTACCAGGGACAGGCCCACTGAAGCTTTCTTT
-	TRBV6-6	-	TRBJ2-7	CASSYPSGNPPEQYF	TGTGCCAGCAGTTACCCCTCGGGAAACCCCCCCGAGCAGTACTTC
-	TRBV12-3/TRBV12-4	-	TRBJ1-5	CASTSSNQPQHF	TGTGCCTCTACGTCTAGCAATCAGCCCCAGCATTTT
TRBD2	TRBV3-1/TRBV3-2	-	TRBJ2-4	CASSQGISRLADLNIQYF	TGTGCCAGCAGCCAAGGAATCTCCCGGCTAGCGGACCTAAACATTCAGTACTTC
-	TRBV24-1	-	TRBJ2-7	CATSVGTTGEQYF	TGTGCCACCAGTGTTGGCACCACAGGGGAGCAGTACTTC
TRBD2	TRBV15	-	TRBJ2-7	CATSRGLAETYEQYF	TGTGCCACCAGCAGAGGACTAGCGGAAACCTACGAGCAGTACTTC
-	TRBV12-3/TRBV12-4	few	TRBJ1-1	CASNPSDTEAFF	TGTGCCAGCAATCCCTCCGACACTGAAGCTTTCTTT
-	TRBV5-1	once	TRBJ1-1	CASSLKGTEAFF	TGCGCCAGCAGCTTGAAAGGGACTGAAGCTTTCTTT
-	TRBV6-5	-	TRBJ2-4	CASSRGDAKNIQYF	TGTGCCAGCAGCCGAGGGGACGCCAAAAACATTCAGTACTTC
-	TRBV5-5	-	TRBJ2-4	CASSSDMHGANIQYF	TGTGCCAGCAGCTCAGACATGCATGGGGCAAACATTCAGTACTTC
-	TRBV5-6	-	TRBJ2-7	CASSPPEHIDYEQYF	TGTGCCAGCAGCCCTCCAGAGCACATAGACTACGAGCAGTACTTC
-	TRBV19	-	TRBJ1-5	CATSSTATGFGQPQHF	TGTGCCACCTCTTCTACTGCTACAGGCTTCGGTCAGCCCCAGCATTTT
-	TRBV7-2	-	TRBJ1-1	CASSSVVAVRNTEAFF	TGTGCCAGCAGCTCAGTCGTCGCAGTGAGGAACACTGAAGCTTTCTTT
-	TRBV18	-	TRBJ1-1	CASSPSGPTKNTEAFF	TGTGCCAGCTCACCAAGCGGCCCTACAAAGAACACTGAAGCTTTCTTT
TRBD1	TRBV5-5	-	TRBJ1-4	CASSRQGTTNEKLFF	TGTGCCAGCAGCAGACAGGGTACAACTAATGAAAAACTGTTTTTT
-	TRBV7-2	once	TRBJ1-6	CASSLGTADNSPLHF	TGTGCCAGCAGCTTAGGGACAGCGGATAATTCACCCCTCCACTTT
-	TRBV7-3	-	TRBJ1-3	CASSQGISGNTIYF	TGTGCCAGCTCACAGGGTATCTCTGGAAACACCATATATTTT
TRBD2	TRBV28	-	TRBJ2-1	CASSPWTSGINEQFF	TGTGCCAGCAGTCCCTGGACTAGCGGGATTAATGAGCAGTTCTTC